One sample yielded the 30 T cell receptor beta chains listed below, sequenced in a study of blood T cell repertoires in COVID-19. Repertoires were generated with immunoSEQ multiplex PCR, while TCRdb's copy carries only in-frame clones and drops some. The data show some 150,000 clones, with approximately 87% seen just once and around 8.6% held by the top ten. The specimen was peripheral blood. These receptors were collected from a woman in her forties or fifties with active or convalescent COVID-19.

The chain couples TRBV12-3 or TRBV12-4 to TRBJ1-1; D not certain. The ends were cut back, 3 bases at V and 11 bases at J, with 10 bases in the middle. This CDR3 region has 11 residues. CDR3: CASSFGRLAFF. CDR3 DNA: TGTGCCAGCAGTTTCGGGAGGTTGGCTTTCTTT.

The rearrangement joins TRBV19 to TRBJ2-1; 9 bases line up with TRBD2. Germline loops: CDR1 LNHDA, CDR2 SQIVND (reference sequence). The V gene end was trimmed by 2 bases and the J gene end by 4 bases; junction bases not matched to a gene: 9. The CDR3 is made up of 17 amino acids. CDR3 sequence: CASSIRVAGVTYNEQFF. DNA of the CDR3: TGTGCCAGTAGTATAAGGGTAGCGGGAGTCACTTACAATGAGCAGTTCTTC.

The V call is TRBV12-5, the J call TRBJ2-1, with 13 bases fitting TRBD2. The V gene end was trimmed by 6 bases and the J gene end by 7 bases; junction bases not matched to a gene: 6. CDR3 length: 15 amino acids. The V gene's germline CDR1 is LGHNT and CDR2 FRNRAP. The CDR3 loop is CASGPGLAGVNEQFF. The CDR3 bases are TGTGCTAGTGGCCCCGGACTAGCGGGAGTAAATGAGCAGTTCTTC.

CDR3 nucleotides: TGTGCCAGCAGTTACGCCCGACAGGGGTCCTACGAGCAGTACTTC. Translated, it gives CASSYARQGSYEQYF. V gene TRBV6-5 combines with J gene TRBJ2-7; 8 nucleotides line up with TRBD1. The trim removed 2 bases at V and 1 base at J, leaving 4 bases unmatched. From germline, CDR1 is MNHEY and CDR2 SVGAGI. CDR3 length equals 15 residues.

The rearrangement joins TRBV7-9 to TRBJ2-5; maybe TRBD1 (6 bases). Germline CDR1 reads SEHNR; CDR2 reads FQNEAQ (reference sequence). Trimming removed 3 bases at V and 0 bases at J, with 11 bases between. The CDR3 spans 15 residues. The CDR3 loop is CASSLVQGHQETQYF. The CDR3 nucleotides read TGTGCCAGCAGCTTGGTACAGGGTCACCAAGAGACCCAGTACTTC.

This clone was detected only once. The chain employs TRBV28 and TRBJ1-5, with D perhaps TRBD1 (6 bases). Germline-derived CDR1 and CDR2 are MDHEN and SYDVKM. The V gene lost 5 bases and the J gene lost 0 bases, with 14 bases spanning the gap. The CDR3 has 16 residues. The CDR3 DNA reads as TGTGCCAGCAGTCTCACAGGGTTTAATAGCAATCAGCCCCAGCATTTT. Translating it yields CASSLTGFNSNQPQHF.

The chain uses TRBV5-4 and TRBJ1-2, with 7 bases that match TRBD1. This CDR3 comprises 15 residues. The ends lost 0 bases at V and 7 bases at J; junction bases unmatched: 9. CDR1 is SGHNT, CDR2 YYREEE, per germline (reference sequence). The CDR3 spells CASSLVQGDWGGYTF. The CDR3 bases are TGTGCCAGCAGCTTGGTCCAGGGGGACTGGGGTGGCTACACCTTC.

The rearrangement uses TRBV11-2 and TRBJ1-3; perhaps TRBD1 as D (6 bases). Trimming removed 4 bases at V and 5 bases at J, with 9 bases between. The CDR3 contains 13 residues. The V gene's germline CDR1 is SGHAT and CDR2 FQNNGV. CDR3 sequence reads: CASSWDNRNTIYF. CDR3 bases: TGTGCCAGCAGCTGGGACAATAGAAACACCATATATTTT.

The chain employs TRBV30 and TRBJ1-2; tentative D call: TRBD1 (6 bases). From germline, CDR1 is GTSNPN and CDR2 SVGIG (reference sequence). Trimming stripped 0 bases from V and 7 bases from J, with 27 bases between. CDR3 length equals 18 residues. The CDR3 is CAWSVSRLQGMGGSGYTF. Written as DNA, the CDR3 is TGTGCCTGGAGTGTATCCCGCCTACAGGGAATGGGGGGGAGTGGCTACACCTTC.

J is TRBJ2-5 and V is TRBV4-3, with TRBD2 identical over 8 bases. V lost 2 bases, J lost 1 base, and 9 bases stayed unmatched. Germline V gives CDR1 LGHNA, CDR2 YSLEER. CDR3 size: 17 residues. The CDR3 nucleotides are TGCGCCAGCAGCCAAACCTCCGGGACTAGTCCCCAAGAGACCCAGTACTTC. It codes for CASSQTSGTSPQETQYF.

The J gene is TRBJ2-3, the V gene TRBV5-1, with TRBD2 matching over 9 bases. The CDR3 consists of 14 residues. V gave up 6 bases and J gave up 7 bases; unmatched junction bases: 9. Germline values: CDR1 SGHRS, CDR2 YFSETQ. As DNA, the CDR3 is TGCGCCAGCACGCGGGGGGGCGATTCAAATACGCAGTATTTT. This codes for CASTRGGDSNTQYF.

The CDR3 DNA reads as TGTGCCAGCTCACAAGACGCAGGGACCGGGGAGCTGTTTTTT. Its translation is CASSQDAGTGELFF. This chain links TRBV18 with TRBJ2-2; perhaps TRBD1 as D (5 bases). The germline V and J ends were trimmed by 4 bases and 5 bases, with 11 bases remaining between them. Germline assignment: CDR1 KGHSH and CDR2 LQKENI. The CDR3 sequence is 14 residues long.

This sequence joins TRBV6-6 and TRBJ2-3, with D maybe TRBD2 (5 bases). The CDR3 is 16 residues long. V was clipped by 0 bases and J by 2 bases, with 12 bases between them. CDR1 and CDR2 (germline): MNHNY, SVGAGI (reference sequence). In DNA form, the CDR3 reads TGTGCCAGCAGTTACTCGCGGGCCGGGGTCACAGATACGCAGTATTTT. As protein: CASSYSRAGVTDTQYF.

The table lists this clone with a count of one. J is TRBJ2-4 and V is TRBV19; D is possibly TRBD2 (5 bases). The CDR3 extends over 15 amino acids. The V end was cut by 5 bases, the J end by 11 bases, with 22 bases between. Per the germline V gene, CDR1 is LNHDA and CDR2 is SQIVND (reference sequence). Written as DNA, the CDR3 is TGTGCCAGTAGTGCCAAGCCCGGGGTACCCCCAGTTCAGTACTTC. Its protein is CASSAKPGVPPVQYF.

CDR3 in amino acids: CASSQEWGEGSSEQFF. CDR3 nucleotide sequence: TGCGCCAGCAGCCAAGAGTGGGGTGAGGGTAGTTCCGAGCAGTTCTTC. The chain joins TRBV4-3 to TRBJ2-1; D may be TRBD2 (5 bases). Between the trimmed V and J ends, which lost 0 bases and 10 bases, there was a span of 19 bases. The length of the CDR3 is 16 residues. Germline CDR1 is LGHNA and CDR2 is YSLEER.

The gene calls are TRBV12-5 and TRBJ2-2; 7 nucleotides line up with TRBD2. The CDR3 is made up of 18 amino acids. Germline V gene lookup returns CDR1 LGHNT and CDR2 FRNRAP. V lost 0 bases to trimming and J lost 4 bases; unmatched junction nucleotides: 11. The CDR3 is CASGLVLTSGDPTGELFF. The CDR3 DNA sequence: TGTGCTAGTGGTTTGGTATTAACGAGCGGGGATCCCACCGGGGAGCTGTTTTTT.

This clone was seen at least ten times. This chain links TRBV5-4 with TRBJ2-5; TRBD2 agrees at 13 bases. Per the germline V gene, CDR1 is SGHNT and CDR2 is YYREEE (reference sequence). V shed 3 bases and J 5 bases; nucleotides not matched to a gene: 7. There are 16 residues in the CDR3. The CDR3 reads CASSSGLAGAGETQYF. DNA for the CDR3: TGTGCCAGCAGCTCTGGACTAGCGGGAGCCGGGGAGACCCAGTACTTC.

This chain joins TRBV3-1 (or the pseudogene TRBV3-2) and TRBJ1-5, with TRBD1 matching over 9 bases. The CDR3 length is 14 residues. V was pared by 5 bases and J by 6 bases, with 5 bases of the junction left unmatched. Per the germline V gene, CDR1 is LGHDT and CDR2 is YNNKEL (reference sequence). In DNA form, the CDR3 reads TGTGCCAGCAGCTACGGGACAGGGCGTCAGCCCCAGCATTTT. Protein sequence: CASSYGTGRQPQHF.

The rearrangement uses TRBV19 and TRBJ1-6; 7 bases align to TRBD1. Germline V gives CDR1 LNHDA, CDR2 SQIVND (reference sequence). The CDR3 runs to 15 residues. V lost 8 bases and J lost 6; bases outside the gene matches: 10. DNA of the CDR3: TGTGCCAGTCTGGAGCCGGGACAGTCTAATTCACCCCTCCACTTT. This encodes CASLEPGQSNSPLHF.

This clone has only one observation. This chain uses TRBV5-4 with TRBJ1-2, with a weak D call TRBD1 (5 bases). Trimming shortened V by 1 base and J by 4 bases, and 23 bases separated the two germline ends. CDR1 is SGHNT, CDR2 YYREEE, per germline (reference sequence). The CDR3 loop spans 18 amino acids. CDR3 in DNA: TGTGCCAGCAGCTTGATCAGAGGGGTAGGCAGGGAGGGCTATGGCTACACCTTC. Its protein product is CASSLIRGVGREGYGYTF.

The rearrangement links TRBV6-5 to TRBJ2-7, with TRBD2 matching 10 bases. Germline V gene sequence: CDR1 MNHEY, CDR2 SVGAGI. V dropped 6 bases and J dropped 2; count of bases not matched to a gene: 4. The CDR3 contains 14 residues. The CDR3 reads CASRLAGFPYEQYF. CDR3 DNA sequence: TGTGCCAGCAGACTAGCGGGATTCCCCTACGAGCAGTACTTC.

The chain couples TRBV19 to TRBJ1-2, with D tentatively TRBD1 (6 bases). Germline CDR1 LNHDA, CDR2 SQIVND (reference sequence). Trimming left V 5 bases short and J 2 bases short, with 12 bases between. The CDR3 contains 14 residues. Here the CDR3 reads CASSLQGTNYGYTF. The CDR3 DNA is TGTGCCAGTAGTCTTCAGGGGACCAACTATGGCTACACCTTC.

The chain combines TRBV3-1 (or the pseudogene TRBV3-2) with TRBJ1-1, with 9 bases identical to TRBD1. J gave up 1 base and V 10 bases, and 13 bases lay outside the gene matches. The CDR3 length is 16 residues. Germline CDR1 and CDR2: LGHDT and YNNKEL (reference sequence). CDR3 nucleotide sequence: TGTGCCACGCCCCGGGACAGGGAAGGAACGAACACTGAAGCTTTCTTT. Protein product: CATPRDREGTNTEAFF.

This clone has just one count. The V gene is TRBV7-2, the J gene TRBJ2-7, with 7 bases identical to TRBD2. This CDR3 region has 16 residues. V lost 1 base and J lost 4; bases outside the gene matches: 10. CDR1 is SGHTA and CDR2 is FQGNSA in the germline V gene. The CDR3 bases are TGTGCCAGCAGCTTAGGGCGTTGGCAGGGAGGGTACGAGCAGTACTTC. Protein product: CASSLGRWQGGYEQYF.

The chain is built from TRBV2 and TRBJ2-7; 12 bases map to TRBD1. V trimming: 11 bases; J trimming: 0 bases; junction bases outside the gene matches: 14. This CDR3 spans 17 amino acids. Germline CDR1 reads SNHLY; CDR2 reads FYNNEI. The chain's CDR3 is CAATSGTGGRGSYEQYF. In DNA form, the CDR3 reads TGTGCCGCGACTTCCGGGACAGGGGGCAGGGGCTCCTACGAGCAGTACTTC.

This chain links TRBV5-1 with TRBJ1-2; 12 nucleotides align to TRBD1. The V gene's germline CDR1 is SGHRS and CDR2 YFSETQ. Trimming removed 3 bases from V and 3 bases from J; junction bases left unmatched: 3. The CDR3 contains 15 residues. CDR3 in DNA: TGCGCCAGCAGCTCGGGACAGGGGGCGGACTATGGCTACACCTTC. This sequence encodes CASSSGQGADYGYTF.

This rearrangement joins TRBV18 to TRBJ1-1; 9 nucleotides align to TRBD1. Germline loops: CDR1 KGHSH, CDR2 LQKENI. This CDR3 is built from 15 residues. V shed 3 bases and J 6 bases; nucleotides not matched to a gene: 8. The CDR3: CASSPNTGQGSEAFF. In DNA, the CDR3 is TGTGCCAGCTCACCTAACACCGGACAGGGGTCTGAAGCTTTCTTT.

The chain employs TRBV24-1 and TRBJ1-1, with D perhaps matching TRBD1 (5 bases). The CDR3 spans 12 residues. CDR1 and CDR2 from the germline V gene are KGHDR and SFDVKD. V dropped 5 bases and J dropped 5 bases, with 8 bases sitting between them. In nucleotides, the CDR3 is TGTGCCACCAGTGGGGCAGGGACTGAAGCTTTCTTT. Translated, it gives CATSGAGTEAFF.

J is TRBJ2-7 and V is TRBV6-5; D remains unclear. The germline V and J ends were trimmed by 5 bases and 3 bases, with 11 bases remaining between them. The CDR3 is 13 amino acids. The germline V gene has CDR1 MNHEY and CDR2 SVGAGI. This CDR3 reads CASSLQGDYEQYF. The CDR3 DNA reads TGTGCCAGCAGTCTCCAAGGAGACTACGAGCAGTACTTC.

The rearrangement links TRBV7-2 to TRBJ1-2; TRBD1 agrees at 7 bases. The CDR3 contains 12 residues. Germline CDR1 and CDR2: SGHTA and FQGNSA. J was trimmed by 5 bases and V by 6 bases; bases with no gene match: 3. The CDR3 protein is CASRDRLYGYTF. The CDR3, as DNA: TGTGCCAGCAGGGACAGGCTTTATGGCTACACCTTC.